This entry features one T cell receptor beta chain sequence. The data belong to a study of OX40 agonist ivuxolimab in advanced cancers. The CDR3 sequence is 14 residues long. The V and J ends lost 0 bases and 3 bases, in that order; junction bases with no gene match: 0. Germline CDR1 is MNHEY and CDR2 is SVGAGI. TCRdb's table, derived via immunoSEQ multiplex PCR, lists solely in-frame clones and lacks some. The data show about 110,000 clones, approximately 90% seen once. The TCR sequence derives from an adult with an advanced solid tumor such as melanoma, head and neck, liver or kidney cancer. Sequencing used CD4+ or CD8+ T cells sorted from blood, obtained in a trial of the OX40 agonist ivuxolimab. The genes are TRBV6-5 and TRBJ2-7, with TRBD1 identical over 9 bases. CDR3 protein: CASSYSTGGYEQYF. CDR3 sequence (DNA): TGTGCCAGCAGTTACTCGACAGGGGGCTACGAGCAGTACTTC.